This T cell receptor (beta chain) was recorded in a study of blood T cells in healthy people across ages. Overall study results and limits: Both naive CD4+ cell counts and diversity were greater in long-lived donors than in aged donors.

It was with a sample-barcoded 5' primer and a J-beta primer mix that a second PCR of roughly 7 to 12 cycles was run. Each cDNA was tagged by a template-switch adaptor containing 12 random nucleotides. TCRdb fed the 5' RACE reads into MiXCR, producing one record per CDR3 protein. Counted here are around 1,100,000 distinct CDR3 sequences, roughly two fifths occurring once; the ten biggest clones make up over 10%. This clonotype turned up a few times. What it binds is not known. Each donor supplied ten milliliters of peripheral blood. Samples had at least 6.5 million PBMCs isolated from them. The CDR3 runs to 18 residues. CDR1 and CDR2 (germline): SGHTA, FQGNSA. Trimming left V 5 bases short and J 6 bases short, with 26 bases between.

The sequencing input was blood. The V call is TRBV7-2, the J call TRBJ2-1; either TRBD1 or TRBD2 may supply D (5 bases each). The sequence was obtained from a man younger than 35 in good health. CDR3: CASSRKTSRAGTANEQFF. The CDR3 nucleotides are TGTGCCAGCAGCCGTAAAACTAGTAGGGCAGGGACGGCCAATGAGCAGTTCTTC. The entire variable domain, with the rest obtained from reference TRBV7-2 and TRBJ2-1, is as follows: GAGVSQSPSNKVTEKGKDVELRCDPISGHTALYWYRQSLGQGLEFLIYFQGNSAPDKSGLPSDRFSAERTGGSVSTLTIQRTQQEDSAVYLCASSRKTSRAGTANEQFFGPGTRLTVL.